This entry is about one T cell receptor beta chain. Antigen: not known. The record originates from a study of cytomegalovirus exposure and HLA in healthy donors. Study findings and constraints: Some TCR beta chains (around 180 of them) were listed as cytomegalovirus-associated.

Both 60 Vbeta primers and 13 Jbeta primers went into the PCR. The assay was immunoSEQ multiplex PCR, and TCRdb's table has in-frame clones only and misses some. Of approximately 190,000 clones listed, more than 80% are singletons. Sequenced sample: PBMCs. The sequence derives from a woman in her forties or fifties in good health and CMV-seropositive.

This chain's CDR3 is CASSFRIRGGDLVETQYF. For the CDR3, the DNA is TGTGCCAGCAGCTTTCGGATAAGAGGGGGGGATCTCGTAGAGACCCAGTACTTC. V gene TRBV7-6 combines with J gene TRBJ2-5, with a weak D call TRBD2 (7 bases). V gave up 3 bases and J gave up 4 bases, with 24 bases separating them. The germline CDR1 and CDR2 sequences are SGHVS and FNYEAQ. This CDR3 has 18 residues. Combining the CDR3 with reference TRBV7-6 and TRBJ2-5 gives the whole variable domain GAGVSQSPRYKVTKRGQDVALRCDPISGHVSLYWYRQALGQGPEFLTYFNYEAQQDKSGLPNDRFSAERPEGSISTLTIQRTEQRDSAMYRCASSFRIRGGDLVETQYFGPGTRLLVL.